This is a list of T cell receptor beta chains from one sample in a study of PD-1 blockade in classical Hodgkin lymphoma. Using immunoSEQ multiplex PCR, the repertoire was profiled, and TCRdb retains in-frame clones only, with some absent. This repertoire shows about 17,000 clones, around 75% found once; its top ten account for about 5%. Sequences were derived from peripheral blood mononuclear cells (PBMCs), sampled at baseline. Receptors were obtained from a human donor with classical Hodgkin lymphoma. The CDR3 runs from the conserved cysteine through the conserved F or W. The order of the fields is V gene, J gene, clone size, D gene, CDR3 protein, CDR3 DNA. The D gene is left open where the match is weak. Size values are once, few and many counts, or a class for expanded clones, and some rows have none.

V gene: TRBV28
J gene: TRBJ1-2
clone size: -
D gene: TRBD1
CDR3 protein: CASSRDGTALGYTF
CDR3 DNA: TGTGCCAGCAGTCGAGACGGGACAGCTCTCGGCTACACCTTC

V gene: TRBV6-5
J gene: TRBJ2-1
clone size: -
D gene: -
CDR3 protein: CASSPHGEEQFF
CDR3 DNA: TGTGCCAGCAGCCCCCACGGGGAGGAGCAGTTCTTC

V gene: TRBV19
J gene: TRBJ2-7
clone size: -
D gene: -
CDR3 protein: CASSSGMQSYEQYF
CDR3 DNA: TGTGCCAGTAGTTCTGGAATGCAGTCCTACGAGCAGTACTTC

V gene: TRBV5-6
J gene: TRBJ1-3
clone size: once
D gene: -
CDR3 protein: CASSLEGYGNTIYF
CDR3 DNA: TGTGCCAGCAGCTTGGAGGGGTATGGAAACACCATATATTTT

V gene: TRBV7-3
J gene: TRBJ2-6
clone size: -
D gene: TRBD1
CDR3 protein: CASSLDPDRVTSGANVLTF
CDR3 DNA: TGTGCCAGCAGCTTAGATCCGGACAGGGTTACCTCTGGGGCCAACGTCCTGACTTTC

V gene: TRBV7-6
J gene: TRBJ2-3
clone size: -
D gene: -
CDR3 protein: CASSSHPSTDTQYF
CDR3 DNA: TGTGCCAGCAGCTCCCATCCTAGCACAGATACGCAGTATTTT

V gene: TRBV18
J gene: TRBJ2-1
clone size: few
D gene: TRBD1
CDR3 protein: CASSRTGFYNEQFF
CDR3 DNA: TGTGCCAGCTCACGGACAGGATTCTACAATGAGCAGTTCTTC

V gene: TRBV5-1
J gene: TRBJ2-2
clone size: -
D gene: TRBD2
CDR3 protein: CASSSLSGTNTGELFF
CDR3 DNA: TGCGCCAGCAGCTCCCTTAGCGGGACGAACACCGGGGAGCTGTTTTTT

V gene: TRBV4-3
J gene: TRBJ1-3
clone size: -
D gene: -
CDR3 protein: CASSPKEGTGNTIYF
CDR3 DNA: TGCGCCAGCAGCCCCAAGGAGGGGACCGGAAACACCATATATTTT

V gene: TRBV30
J gene: TRBJ2-1
clone size: -
D gene: -
CDR3 protein: CAWRGSEIRGGQFF
CDR3 DNA: TGTGCCTGGAGGGGGAGTGAGATTCGGGGAGGGCAGTTCTTC

V gene: TRBV5-6
J gene: TRBJ2-5
clone size: -
D gene: -
CDR3 protein: CASSWPGPLGETQYF
CDR3 DNA: TGTGCCAGCAGCTGGCCGGGTCCTTTGGGGGAGACCCAGTACTTC

V gene: TRBV7-9
J gene: TRBJ2-1
clone size: -
D gene: -
CDR3 protein: CASSLEPGYDEQFF
CDR3 DNA: TGTGCCAGCAGCTTAGAGCCCGGTTACGATGAGCAGTTCTTC

V gene: TRBV29-1
J gene: TRBJ1-2
clone size: few
D gene: -
CDR3 protein: CSVGGGGGYGYTF
CDR3 DNA: TGCAGCGTTGGTGGTGGCGGAGGCTATGGCTACACCTTC

V gene: TRBV29-1
J gene: TRBJ2-7
clone size: -
D gene: TRBD2
CDR3 protein: CSVVETAGSYEQYF
CDR3 DNA: TGCAGCGTTGTGGAGACAGCGGGATCCTACGAGCAGTACTTC

V gene: TRBV6-1
J gene: TRBJ1-1
clone size: -
D gene: -
CDR3 protein: CASTPTGRNTEAFF
CDR3 DNA: TGTGCCAGCACCCCGACAGGAAGGAACACTGAAGCTTTCTTT

V gene: TRBV5-4
J gene: TRBJ2-5
clone size: -
D gene: -
CDR3 protein: CASSLGGRGETQYF
CDR3 DNA: TGTGCCAGCAGCTTGGGGGGCCGCGGGGAGACCCAGTACTTC

V gene: TRBV27
J gene: TRBJ1-4
clone size: few
D gene: TRBD1
CDR3 protein: CASSGQGAPGEKLFF
CDR3 DNA: TGTGCCAGCAGTGGTCAGGGGGCGCCGGGTGAAAAACTGTTTTTT

V gene: TRBV10-1
J gene: TRBJ1-5
clone size: -
D gene: -
CDR3 protein: CASSVWGSGSSNQPQHF
CDR3 DNA: TGCGCCAGCAGTGTGTGGGGGAGTGGATCTAGCAATCAGCCCCAGCATTTT

V gene: TRBV28
J gene: TRBJ1-2
clone size: -
D gene: -
CDR3 protein: CASRRDYGYTF
CDR3 DNA: TGTGCCAGCAGGAGGGACTATGGCTACACCTTC

V gene: TRBV28
J gene: TRBJ2-2
clone size: once
D gene: -
CDR3 protein: CASSQGGSWTGELFF
CDR3 DNA: TGTGCCAGCAGTCAGGGTGGGAGTTGGACCGGGGAGCTGTTTTTT

V gene: TRBV19
J gene: TRBJ1-2
clone size: few
D gene: -
CDR3 protein: CASSIDRIYGYTF
CDR3 DNA: TGTGCCAGTAGTATAGATCGGATCTATGGCTACACCTTC

V gene: TRBV7-2
J gene: TRBJ2-1
clone size: -
D gene: TRBD2
CDR3 protein: CASSLAPGGLTNEQFF
CDR3 DNA: TGTGCCAGCAGCTTAGCTCCGGGAGGACTTACAAATGAGCAGTTCTTC

V gene: TRBV4-3
J gene: TRBJ2-2
clone size: once
D gene: -
CDR3 protein: CASSQDWLISNTGELFF
CDR3 DNA: TGCGCCAGCAGCCAAGATTGGCTAATATCGAACACCGGGGAGCTGTTTTTT

V gene: TRBV6-1
J gene: TRBJ1-5
clone size: -
D gene: -
CDR3 protein: CASSVSQGLTQPQHF
CDR3 DNA: TGTGCCAGCAGTGTCTCTCAGGGGTTGACTCAGCCCCAGCATTTT

V gene: TRBV5-1
J gene: TRBJ1-3
clone size: few
D gene: -
CDR3 protein: CASSTGDSGNTIYF
CDR3 DNA: TGCGCCAGCAGTACTGGGGACTCTGGAAACACCATATATTTT

V gene: TRBV5-1
J gene: TRBJ2-3
clone size: -
D gene: -
CDR3 protein: CASSLGGAPDTQYF
CDR3 DNA: TGCGCCAGCAGCCTAGGGGGGGCGCCGGATACGCAGTATTTT

V gene: TRBV5-1
J gene: TRBJ1-2
clone size: few
D gene: -
CDR3 protein: CASSPYGLESHGYTF
CDR3 DNA: TGCGCCAGCAGCCCCTACGGGCTAGAAAGCCATGGCTACACCTTC

V gene: TRBV6-1
J gene: TRBJ1-2
clone size: -
D gene: TRBD1
CDR3 protein: CASSWTGLLEGYTF
CDR3 DNA: TGTGCCAGCAGTTGGACAGGGCTGTTGGAAGGCTACACCTTC

V gene: TRBV29-1
J gene: TRBJ2-7
clone size: -
D gene: -
CDR3 protein: CSVTGPRAAEQYF
CDR3 DNA: TGCAGTGTTACCGGGCCAAGGGCGGCCGAGCAGTACTTC

V gene: TRBV9
J gene: TRBJ2-7
clone size: -
D gene: -
CDR3 protein: CASSRMGQTPSYEQYF
CDR3 DNA: TGTGCCAGCAGTCGGATGGGTCAGACCCCCTCCTACGAGCAGTACTTC

V gene: TRBV10-3
J gene: TRBJ1-4
clone size: -
D gene: TRBD1
CDR3 protein: CAISDWGTGEKLFF
CDR3 DNA: TGTGCCATCAGTGACTGGGGGACAGGTGAAAAACTGTTTTTT

V gene: TRBV7-7
J gene: TRBJ2-1
clone size: -
D gene: -
CDR3 protein: CASSDVPGGMNEQFF
CDR3 DNA: TGTGCCAGCAGCGACGTACCCGGGGGCATGAATGAGCAGTTCTTC